This is a list of T cell receptor beta chains from one sample in a study of cytomegalovirus exposure and HLA in healthy donors. The method was immunoSEQ multiplex PCR; TCRdb's version includes in-frame clones alone and lacks a portion of them. The sample features around 190,000 clones, with about 0.9% in its top ten. Source material: PBMCs. The receptors were sampled from a woman aged 30 to 39 in good health and CMV-seropositive. The CDR3 runs from the conserved cysteine through the conserved F or W. Each record gives: D gene, V gene, J gene, CDR3 protein, CDR3 DNA. D genes are given only for firm matches.

D gene: TRBD1
V gene: TRBV10-2
J gene: TRBJ1-2
CDR3 protein: CASSEQGRGAYGYTF
CDR3 DNA: TGCGCCAGCAGTGAACAGGGGCGGGGGGCCTATGGCTACACCTTC

D gene: TRBD1
V gene: TRBV7-9
J gene: TRBJ2-7
CDR3 protein: CASSSDRSSYEQYF
CDR3 DNA: TGTGCCAGCAGCTCGGACAGGTCGTCCTACGAGCAGTACTTC

D gene: -
V gene: TRBV4-1
J gene: TRBJ1-2
CDR3 protein: CASSQEKLGVYGYTF
CDR3 DNA: TGCGCCAGCAGCCAAGAAAAGCTAGGCGTTTATGGCTACACCTTC

D gene: TRBD2
V gene: TRBV4-1
J gene: TRBJ2-3
CDR3 protein: CASSRTSGADTQYF
CDR3 DNA: TGCGCCAGCAGCCGAACTAGCGGGGCAGATACGCAGTATTTT

D gene: -
V gene: TRBV7-2
J gene: TRBJ1-2
CDR3 protein: CASSRTVAGEGYTF
CDR3 DNA: TGTGCCAGCAGTCGGACAGTGGCGGGAGAAGGCTACACCTTC

D gene: -
V gene: TRBV6-1
J gene: TRBJ1-2
CDR3 protein: CASSEAGLNYGYTF
CDR3 DNA: TGTGCCAGCAGTGAAGCTGGGCTCAACTATGGCTACACCTTC

D gene: -
V gene: TRBV30
J gene: TRBJ2-3
CDR3 protein: CATPTALGSTDTQYF
CDR3 DNA: TGTGCCACCCCGACAGCCCTTGGCAGCACAGATACGCAGTATTTT

D gene: TRBD1
V gene: TRBV19
J gene: TRBJ1-2
CDR3 protein: CASSILQGGTYGYTF
CDR3 DNA: TGTGCCAGTAGTATACTCCAGGGGGGTACCTATGGCTACACCTTC

D gene: TRBD1
V gene: TRBV6-5
J gene: TRBJ1-3
CDR3 protein: CASSYSHRGHGNTIYF
CDR3 DNA: TGTGCCAGCAGTTACTCGCACAGGGGGCATGGAAACACCATATATTTT

D gene: -
V gene: TRBV30
J gene: TRBJ2-7
CDR3 protein: CACSPGVYEQYF
CDR3 DNA: TGTGCCTGCTCCCCGGGGGTTTACGAGCAGTACTTC

D gene: TRBD1
V gene: TRBV5-5
J gene: TRBJ1-5
CDR3 protein: CASSLGGYSNQPQHF
CDR3 DNA: TGTGCCAGCAGCTTAGGGGGCTATAGCAATCAGCCCCAGCATTTT

D gene: -
V gene: TRBV4-1
J gene: TRBJ1-1
CDR3 protein: CASSQSTLVPTAFF
CDR3 DNA: TGCGCCAGCAGCCAATCGACATTGGTCCCGACAGCTTTCTTT

D gene: TRBD2
V gene: TRBV10-3
J gene: TRBJ2-3
CDR3 protein: CAISEGTSGSWDTQYF
CDR3 DNA: TGTGCCATCAGTGAGGGGACTAGCGGGAGTTGGGATACGCAGTATTTT

D gene: -
V gene: TRBV29-1
J gene: TRBJ1-3
CDR3 protein: CSVDREGLGNTIYF
CDR3 DNA: TGCAGCGTTGACAGGGAGGGCCTTGGAAACACCATATATTTT

D gene: -
V gene: TRBV28
J gene: TRBJ1-2
CDR3 protein: CASSLGGRGNGYTF
CDR3 DNA: TGTGCCAGCAGTTTAGGGGGCAGGGGCAACGGCTACACCTTC

D gene: -
V gene: TRBV7-9
J gene: TRBJ2-5
CDR3 protein: CASSVETGLQETQYF
CDR3 DNA: TGTGCCAGCAGCGTTGAAACAGGGTTACAAGAGACCCAGTACTTC

D gene: -
V gene: TRBV10-2
J gene: TRBJ2-1
CDR3 protein: CASVPTLGGGLENEQFF
CDR3 DNA: TGCGCCAGCGTCCCAACTTTGGGGGGGGGCCTTGAGAATGAGCAGTTCTTC

D gene: TRBD1
V gene: TRBV29-1
J gene: TRBJ1-1
CDR3 protein: CSVVTQGGTEAFF
CDR3 DNA: TGCAGCGTTGTAACCCAGGGGGGAACTGAAGCTTTCTTT

D gene: TRBD1
V gene: TRBV28
J gene: TRBJ1-5
CDR3 protein: CASKGVRDRGSQPQHF
CDR3 DNA: TGTGCCAGCAAGGGAGTTCGAGACAGGGGCTCTCAGCCCCAGCATTTT

D gene: TRBD1
V gene: TRBV4-2
J gene: TRBJ1-2
CDR3 protein: CASSVIKGQGDNYGYTF
CDR3 DNA: TGTGCCAGCAGTGTCATCAAGGGACAGGGGGACAACTATGGCTACACCTTC

D gene: TRBD1
V gene: TRBV6-5
J gene: TRBJ2-1
CDR3 protein: CASSYSPTGANEQFF
CDR3 DNA: TGTGCCAGCAGTTACTCCCCGACAGGGGCTAATGAGCAGTTCTTC

D gene: TRBD2
V gene: TRBV12-5
J gene: TRBJ2-5
CDR3 protein: CASGSGTSGGQGETQYF
CDR3 DNA: TGTGCTAGTGGTTCCGGGACTAGCGGGGGTCAGGGGGAGACCCAGTACTTC

D gene: -
V gene: TRBV19
J gene: TRBJ1-2
CDR3 protein: CASSIRGQGNYGYTF
CDR3 DNA: TGTGCCAGTAGTATTAGAGGGCAGGGGAACTATGGCTACACCTTC

D gene: TRBD1
V gene: TRBV10-3
J gene: TRBJ1-1
CDR3 protein: CAISDPGQGNTEAFF
CDR3 DNA: TGTGCCATCAGTGATCCGGGACAGGGGAACACTGAAGCTTTCTTT

D gene: TRBD1
V gene: TRBV18
J gene: TRBJ1-4
CDR3 protein: CASSPGTGRSSNEKLFF
CDR3 DNA: TGTGCCAGCTCACCTGGGACAGGCAGAAGTTCTAATGAAAAACTGTTTTTT

D gene: -
V gene: TRBV11-2
J gene: TRBJ1-2
CDR3 protein: CASSLRLEGYTF
CDR3 DNA: TGTGCCAGCAGCTTGAGGCTAGAAGGCTACACCTTC

D gene: TRBD2
V gene: TRBV27
J gene: TRBJ2-1
CDR3 protein: CASRSGGAFNEQFF
CDR3 DNA: TGTGCCAGCAGAAGCGGGGGGGCTTTTAATGAGCAGTTCTTC

D gene: -
V gene: TRBV6-1
J gene: TRBJ1-5
CDR3 protein: CASSEARGRNQPQHF
CDR3 DNA: TGTGCCAGCAGTGAAGCGCGGGGACGCAATCAGCCCCAGCATTTT

D gene: TRBD1
V gene: TRBV7-7
J gene: TRBJ2-3
CDR3 protein: CASSSTGVSTDTQYF
CDR3 DNA: TGTGCCAGCAGCTCCACAGGGGTGAGCACAGATACGCAGTATTTT

D gene: TRBD2
V gene: TRBV11-2
J gene: TRBJ2-1
CDR3 protein: CASSGLSGGAAYNEQFF
CDR3 DNA: TGTGCCAGCAGCGGATTAAGCGGGGGGGCCGCCTACAATGAGCAGTTCTTC

D gene: TRBD1
V gene: TRBV29-1
J gene: TRBJ2-7
CDR3 protein: CSASDRGLSYEQYF
CDR3 DNA: TGCAGCGCCTCGGACAGGGGGCTCTCCTACGAGCAGTACTTC

D gene: -
V gene: TRBV7-9
J gene: TRBJ1-5
CDR3 protein: CASSSPQGQPQHF
CDR3 DNA: TGTGCCAGCAGCTCACCCCAGGGGCAGCCCCAGCATTTT

D gene: TRBD1
V gene: TRBV19
J gene: TRBJ1-1
CDR3 protein: CASNTLDREGMNTEAFF
CDR3 DNA: TGTGCCAGTAATACTTTGGACAGGGAGGGCATGAACACTGAAGCTTTCTTT

D gene: -
V gene: TRBV10-1
J gene: TRBJ2-7
CDR3 protein: CASSGAGVEQYF
CDR3 DNA: TGCGCCAGCAGTGGGGCCGGGGTCGAGCAGTACTTC

D gene: TRBD1
V gene: TRBV7-2
J gene: TRBJ2-3
CDR3 protein: CASKKGQGHTDTQYF
CDR3 DNA: TGTGCCAGCAAGAAGGGACAGGGTCACACAGATACGCAGTATTTT

D gene: TRBD1
V gene: TRBV28
J gene: TRBJ1-1
CDR3 protein: CASRPGTGIMNTEAFF
CDR3 DNA: TGTGCCAGCAGACCCGGGACAGGAATCATGAACACTGAAGCTTTCTTT

D gene: -
V gene: TRBV5-1
J gene: TRBJ2-2
CDR3 protein: CASSLDMETGELFF
CDR3 DNA: TGCGCCAGCAGCTTGGATATGGAGACCGGGGAGCTGTTTTTT

D gene: -
V gene: TRBV5-1
J gene: TRBJ2-1
CDR3 protein: CASSGSGRVNEQFF
CDR3 DNA: TGCGCCAGCAGCGGGTCCGGTCGGGTAAATGAGCAGTTCTTC

D gene: -
V gene: TRBV9
J gene: TRBJ1-1
CDR3 protein: CASSLMGAANTEAFF
CDR3 DNA: TGTGCCAGCAGCCTTATGGGTGCGGCGAACACTGAAGCTTTCTTT

D gene: TRBD1
V gene: TRBV7-2
J gene: TRBJ1-2
CDR3 protein: CASSSRQGFFYGYTF
CDR3 DNA: TGTGCCAGCAGCTCTAGACAGGGCTTCTTCTATGGCTACACCTTC

D gene: TRBD1
V gene: TRBV30
J gene: TRBJ1-4
CDR3 protein: CAWSPTRDRTIEKLFF
CDR3 DNA: TGTGCCTGGAGTCCTACCCGGGACAGGACGATTGAAAAACTGTTTTTT

D gene: TRBD2
V gene: TRBV27
J gene: TRBJ2-5
CDR3 protein: CASSTVAGGLLETQYF
CDR3 DNA: TGTGCCAGCAGTACCGTAGCGGGAGGGCTTTTAGAGACCCAGTACTTC

D gene: TRBD1
V gene: TRBV11-3
J gene: TRBJ2-4
CDR3 protein: CASRPRTGGENIQYF
CDR3 DNA: TGTGCCAGCAGACCGAGAACAGGGGGCGAAAACATTCAGTACTTC

D gene: TRBD1
V gene: TRBV29-1
J gene: TRBJ2-1
CDR3 protein: CSVSGGDRGIGRTYNEQFF
CDR3 DNA: TGCAGCGTTTCGGGGGGGGACAGGGGTATCGGCCGGACCTACAATGAGCAGTTCTTC

D gene: -
V gene: TRBV7-2
J gene: TRBJ2-7
CDR3 protein: CASSPSGSSYEQYF
CDR3 DNA: TGTGCCAGCAGCCCCTCGGGGAGCTCCTACGAGCAGTACTTC

D gene: TRBD1
V gene: TRBV19
J gene: TRBJ2-2
CDR3 protein: CASTIVKGQGWTGELFF
CDR3 DNA: TGTGCCAGTACCATTGTGAAAGGACAGGGATGGACCGGGGAGCTGTTTTTT

D gene: -
V gene: TRBV19
J gene: TRBJ2-7
CDR3 protein: CASSIPGRTYEQYF
CDR3 DNA: TGTGCCAGTAGTATCCCGGGAAGGACCTACGAGCAGTACTTC

D gene: -
V gene: TRBV2
J gene: TRBJ2-2
CDR3 protein: CASTSQGGEGELFF
CDR3 DNA: TGTGCCAGCACTTCTCAGGGAGGTGAGGGGGAGCTGTTTTTT

D gene: -
V gene: TRBV7-6
J gene: TRBJ1-1
CDR3 protein: CASSPNGGRADTEAFF
CDR3 DNA: TGTGCCAGCAGCCCAAATGGGGGCAGGGCGGACACTGAAGCTTTCTTT

D gene: TRBD1
V gene: TRBV2
J gene: TRBJ2-7
CDR3 protein: CASKGQGEYEQYF
CDR3 DNA: TGTGCCAGCAAGGGGCAGGGGGAATACGAGCAGTACTTC

D gene: -
V gene: TRBV27
J gene: TRBJ1-1
CDR3 protein: CASSLTLVLNTEAFF
CDR3 DNA: TGTGCCAGCAGTTTGACCCTAGTCTTGAACACTGAAGCTTTCTTT

D gene: -
V gene: TRBV6-5
J gene: TRBJ1-1
CDR3 protein: CASSSGLQVEAFF
CDR3 DNA: TGTGCCAGCAGCTCAGGGCTCCAGGTTGAAGCTTTCTTT

D gene: TRBD2
V gene: TRBV28
J gene: TRBJ2-5
CDR3 protein: CASGLLAGVGETQYF
CDR3 DNA: TGTGCCAGCGGTTTACTAGCGGGAGTAGGAGAGACCCAGTACTTC

D gene: TRBD1
V gene: TRBV9
J gene: TRBJ1-3
CDR3 protein: CASSPGQGNTIYF
CDR3 DNA: TGTGCCAGCAGCCCGGGACAGGGAAACACCATATATTTT

D gene: -
V gene: TRBV5-1
J gene: TRBJ2-1
CDR3 protein: CATSTGSSYNEQFF
CDR3 DNA: TGCGCCACTTCGACGGGGAGCTCCTACAATGAGCAGTTCTTC